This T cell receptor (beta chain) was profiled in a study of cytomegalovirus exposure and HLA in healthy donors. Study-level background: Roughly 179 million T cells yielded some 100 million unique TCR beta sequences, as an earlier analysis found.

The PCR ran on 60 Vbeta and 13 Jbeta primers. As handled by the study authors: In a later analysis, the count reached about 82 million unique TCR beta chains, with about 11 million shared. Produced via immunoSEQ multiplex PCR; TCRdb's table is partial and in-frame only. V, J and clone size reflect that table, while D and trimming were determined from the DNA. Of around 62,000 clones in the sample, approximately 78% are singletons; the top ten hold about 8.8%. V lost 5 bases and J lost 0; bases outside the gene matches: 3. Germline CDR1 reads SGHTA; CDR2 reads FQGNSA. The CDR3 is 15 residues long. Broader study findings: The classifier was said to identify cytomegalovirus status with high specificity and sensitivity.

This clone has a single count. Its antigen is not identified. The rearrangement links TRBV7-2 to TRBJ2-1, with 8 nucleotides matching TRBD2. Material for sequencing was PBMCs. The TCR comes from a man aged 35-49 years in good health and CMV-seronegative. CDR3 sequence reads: CASSVSGNSYNEQFF. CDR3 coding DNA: TGTGCCAGCAGCGTTAGCGGGAACTCCTACAATGAGCAGTTCTTC.